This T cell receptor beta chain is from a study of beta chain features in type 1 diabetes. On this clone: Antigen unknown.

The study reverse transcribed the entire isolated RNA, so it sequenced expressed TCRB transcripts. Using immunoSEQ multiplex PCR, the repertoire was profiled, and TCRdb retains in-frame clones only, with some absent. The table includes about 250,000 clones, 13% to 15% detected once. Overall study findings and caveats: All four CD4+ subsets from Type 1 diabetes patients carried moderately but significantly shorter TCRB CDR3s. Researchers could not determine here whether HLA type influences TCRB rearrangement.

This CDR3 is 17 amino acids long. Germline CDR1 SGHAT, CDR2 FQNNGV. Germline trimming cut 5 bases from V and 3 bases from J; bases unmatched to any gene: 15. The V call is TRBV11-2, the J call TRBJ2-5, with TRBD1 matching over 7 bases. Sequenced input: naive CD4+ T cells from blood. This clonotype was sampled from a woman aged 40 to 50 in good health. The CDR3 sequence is CASSQPRGQQLKETQYF. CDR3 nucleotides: TGTGCCAGCAGCCAACCGAGGGGACAGCAACTTAAAGAGACCCAGTACTTC.